The T cell receptor beta chain under discussion was sequenced for a study of human T cells and chemical hapten exposure. Indicated time point: patch test 3, about 24 weeks after DPC sensitization. Treatment meaning: therapeutic diphenylcyclopropenone sensitization with weekly scalp DPC. Samples of blood were obtained prior to the application of each patch test. TCRdb recomputed calls from the RACE reads with MiXCR, one row per CDR3 protein. This table holds about 82,000 distinct CDR3 sequences, 10% to 14% found once. This clonotype has ten or more counts. Germline V gives CDR1 MNHNS, CDR2 SASEGT. V shed 5 bases and J 6 bases; nucleotides not matched to a gene: 10. The CDR3 loop spans 15 amino acids.

The receptor was derived from a woman in her fifties or sixties with alopecia areata. Some clones in this sample may be carry-over from other donors' samples. The rearrangement joins TRBV6-1 to TRBJ2-5; 9 bases are a match to TRBD1. The source material was whole blood, sampled in connection with sensitization to the hapten diphenylcyclopropenone (DPC). The CDR3: CASSTTGTGRKTQYF. The CDR3 DNA reads TGTGCCAGCAGTACCACCGGGACAGGGCGCAAGACCCAGTACTTC.